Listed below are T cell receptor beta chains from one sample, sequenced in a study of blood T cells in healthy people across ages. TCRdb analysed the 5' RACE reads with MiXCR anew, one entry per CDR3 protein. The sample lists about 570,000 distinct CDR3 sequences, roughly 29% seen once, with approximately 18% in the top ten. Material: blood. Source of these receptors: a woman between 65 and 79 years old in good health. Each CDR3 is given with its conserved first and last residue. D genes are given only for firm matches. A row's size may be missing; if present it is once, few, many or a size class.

CASSPTQSTDTQYF,TGCGCCAGCAGCCCTACACAGAGCACAGATACGCAGTATTTT,TRBJ2-3,TRBV5-1,-,-
CASSSTSGGARKDTQYF,TGTGCCAGCAGTTCCACTAGCGGGGGGGCCAGGAAAGATACGCAGTATTTT,TRBJ2-3,TRBV12-3/TRBV12-4,TRBD2,-
CASSPKPTGLGSSGANVLTF,TGTGCCAGCAGTCCTAAACCTACGGGGCTGGGGAGCTCTGGGGCCAACGTCCTGACTTTC,TRBJ2-6,TRBV27,-,-
CASTPRPGQGTYEQYF,TGTGCCAGCACTCCAAGACCGGGACAGGGTACCTACGAGCAGTACTTC,TRBJ2-7,TRBV12-3/TRBV12-4,TRBD1,many
CASSSSSFPHGYTF,TGTGCCAGCAGTTCGAGCTCTTTCCCCCATGGCTACACCTTC,TRBJ1-2,TRBV7-9,-,-
CASSLAVVEQFF,TGTGCCAGCAGCTTAGCGGTGGTTGAGCAGTTCTTC,TRBJ2-1,TRBV7-2,-,once
CASRPLQNFDFNEQFF,TGTGCCAGCAGGCCTCTGCAAAACTTCGATTTTAATGAGCAGTTCTTC,TRBJ2-1,TRBV6-1,-,-
CASSFISGSREQYF,TGCGCCAGCAGCTTCATCAGCGGGAGCCGCGAGCAGTACTTC,TRBJ2-7,TRBV5-1,TRBD2,-
CATSRERDTGELFF,TGTGCCACCTCGAGGGAGCGGGACACCGGGGAGCTGTTTTTT,TRBJ2-2,TRBV10-3,-,few
CAWSPLGGSGEKLFF,TGTGCCTGGAGCCCGCTAGGGGGGTCGGGTGAAAAACTGTTTTTT,TRBJ1-4,TRBV30,-,few
CASSLQPVTNTEAFF,TGCGCCAGCAGCTTGCAACCGGTGACGAACACTGAAGCTTTCTTT,TRBJ1-1,TRBV5-1,-,-
CAWSMTTSHGYTF,TGTGCCTGGAGTATGACAACTAGCCATGGCTACACCTTC,TRBJ1-2,TRBV30,-,many
CASSRDGTKRTGELFF,TGTGCCAGCAGCCGAGACGGGACTAAACGGACCGGGGAGCTGTTTTTT,TRBJ2-2,TRBV6-2/TRBV6-3,TRBD2,few
CSVEDLGREEETQYF,TGCAGCGTTGAAGATCTGGGACGGGAGGAGGAGACCCAGTACTTC,TRBJ2-5,TRBV29-1,TRBD2,-
CASRVGRYYGYTF,TGTGCCAGCAGAGTGGGAAGATACTATGGCTACACCTTC,TRBJ1-2,TRBV6-5,-,-
CSAGPRVGGGETQYF,TGCAGTGCTGGCCCGAGAGTGGGAGGGGGGGAGACCCAGTACTTC,TRBJ2-5,TRBV20-1,-,few
CASSGTSGSFSTDTQYF,TGCGCCAGCAGCGGGACTAGCGGGTCTTTTAGCACAGATACGCAGTATTTT,TRBJ2-3,TRBV4-3,TRBD2,-
CASSPTGTENYEQYF,TGTGCCAGCTCACCAACCGGGACAGAAAACTACGAGCAGTACTTC,TRBJ2-7,TRBV18,TRBD1,few
CSVSTGGGYNYGYTF,TGCAGCGTCTCGACAGGGGGCGGTTATAACTATGGCTACACCTTC,TRBJ1-2,TRBV29-1,TRBD1,few
CASSLGQELYGYTF,TGTGCCAGCTCCCTTGGACAGGAACTCTATGGCTACACCTTC,TRBJ1-2,TRBV18,TRBD1,few
CASSPEGTITYEQYF,TGTGCCAGCAGCCCAGAGGGGACAATCACCTACGAGCAGTACTTC,TRBJ2-7,TRBV7-9,-,few
CSGCNMGQNTEAFF,TGCAGCGGTTGCAATATGGGGCAGAACACTGAAGCTTTCTTT,TRBJ1-1,TRBV29-1,-,-